This entry lists 3 T cell receptor beta chains sequenced from one sample in a study of T cell repertoires in ileal Crohn's disease. Sequencing was performed with immunoSEQ multiplex PCR; in TCRdb, only in-frame clones are kept and a portion is missing. Of roughly 15,000 clones listed, over 80% are singletons. Sequenced sample: ileal tissue. These receptors originate from an adult with Crohn's disease.

This chain joins TRBV5-6 and TRBJ1-2, with TRBD1 as a possible D gene (6 bases). With 6 bases removed from V and 3 bases from J, the gap between germline ends came to 21 bases. Per germline, CDR1 SGHDT and CDR2 YYEEEE. The CDR3 has 16 amino acids. The CDR3 DNA follows: TGTGCCAGCAACACTTGGAGTACAGGGATTTACTATGGCTACACCTTC. Encoded protein: CASNTWSTGIYYGYTF. Based on the CDR3 plus reference TRBV5-6 and TRBJ1-2, the full variable domain is DAGVTQSPTHLIKTRGQQVTLRCSPKSGHDTVSWYQQALGQGPQFIFQYYEEEERQRGNFPDRFSGHQFPNYSSELNVNALLLGDSALYLCASNTWSTGIYYGYTFGSGTRLTVV.

The chain has TRBV4-3 and TRBJ2-6; D possibly corresponds to TRBD1 (6 bases). Germline V gene lookup returns CDR1 LGHNA and CDR2 YSLEER. The CDR3 sequence is 16 residues long. Trimming left V 3 bases short and J 1 base short, with 10 bases between. The CDR3 sequence: CASSQPRGSGANVLTF. In DNA form, the CDR3 reads TGCGCCAGCAGCCAGCCCAGGGGTTCTGGGGCCAACGTCCTGACTTTC.

The genes are TRBV6-1 and TRBJ2-3; 9 nucleotides align to TRBD2. This CDR3 is built from 18 residues. CDR1 MNHNS and CDR2 SASEGT come from the germline V gene. V shed 1 base and J 0 bases; nucleotides not matched to a gene: 8. In DNA, the CDR3 is TGTGCCAGCAGTGAAGGAGCGGGGGGCCTTCTGAGCACAGATACGCAGTATTTT. It codes for CASSEGAGGLLSTDTQYF.